A single sample is the source of the 3 T cell receptor beta chains below, sequenced in a study of blood T cell repertoires in COVID-19 (TCRdb year 2020). Library prep was done by the immunoSEQ multiplex PCR assay. Entries here come from immuneACCESS through TCRdb and include only in-frame sequences with V and J called. Some clones fail to appear in such tables; in the studies checked, an unresolved V gene covers under half of the shortfall, and the cause of the remainder is unknown. The sample data list some 330,000 clones, and roughly 90% of these were observed just once. The ten largest clones capture 18% of the sample. The sample was PBMCs or T cells enriched from blood (not recorded which). These receptors were obtained from a woman under 40 who had recovered from COVID-19.

J is TRBJ2-1 and V is TRBV25-1; 10 nucleotides align to TRBD2. The CDR3 is 16 amino acids. Germline CDR1 reads MGHDK; CDR2 reads SYGVNS. The V gene end was trimmed by 4 bases and the J gene end by 8 bases; junction bases not matched to a gene: 11. CDR3 sequence: CASSATAGGLFDEQFF. The CDR3 DNA follows: TGTGCCAGCAGTGCGACAGCGGGGGGGTTATTCGATGAGCAGTTCTTC.

This sequence joins TRBV5-4 and TRBJ2-1; 7 bases align to TRBD2. After removal of 4 bases from V and 4 bases from J, the junction contained 5 bases not matched to a gene. CDR3 length: 14 residues. Germline CDR1 reads SGHNT; CDR2 reads YYREEE (reference sequence). Written as DNA, the CDR3 is TGTGCCAGCAGCCGGAAGCGGGAATACAATGAGCAGTTCTTC. The encoded protein is CASSRKREYNEQFF.

The J gene is TRBJ1-2, the V gene TRBV4-1; D possibly corresponds to TRBD1 (6 bases). This CDR3 contains 11 residues. Trimming stripped 8 bases from V and 4 bases from J, with 8 bases between. The germline V gene has CDR1 MGHRA and CDR2 YSYEKL. As DNA, the CDR3 is TGCGCCAGCGGGGGCCTCTATGGCTACACCTTC. Protein: CASGGLYGYTF.